This is a list of T cell receptor beta chains from one sample in a study of T-cell reconstitution after alpha-beta-depleted transplantation in children. TCRdb re-analysed the PCR reads in MiXCR, keeping a single row per CDR3 protein. The top ten hold about 35% of the sample, which has around 580,000 distinct CDR3 sequences, 25% to 30% seen once. This material consisted of PBMCs, taken before TCRalphabeta/CD19-depleted stem cell transplant. These receptors all stem from a boy younger than two with Wiskott-Aldrich syndrome, due to receive a stem cell transplant. Both conserved end residues are trimmed from each CDR3. Each record gives: V gene, D gene, J gene, CDR3 protein. The D gene is left open where the match is weak.

TRBV12-3/TRBV12-4	TRBD1	TRBJ1-5	ASSRDRLQPQH
TRBV20-1	TRBD2	TRBJ2-7	SARDRSGSSSYEQY
TRBV5-1	NA	TRBJ1-4	ASSLGHQATNEKLF
TRBV27	NA	TRBJ2-7	DWGTPNYEQY
TRBV5-1	NA	TRBJ2-3	ASSSSRTDTQY
TRBV5-1	TRBD1	TRBJ1-4	PSSFQGAANEKLF
TRBV7-2	NA	TRBJ1-2	ASSSADLTGYT
TRBV6-5	NA	TRBJ2-1	ASSYLIAPGNEQF
TRBV19	NA	TRBJ2-7	ASSGDIRGYEQY
TRBV12-3/TRBV12-4	NA	TRBJ2-2	ASSLLASTGELF
TRBV6-5	TRBD2	TRBJ2-1	ASSYRGLAGTYNEQF
TRBV4-1	NA	TRBJ2-5	ASSKRDAKQETQY
TRBV15	NA	TRBJ2-7	ATSRREAGANYEQY
TRBV5-1	NA	TRBJ1-2	ASSGGRDHGYT
TRBV7-2	NA	TRBJ2-5	ASSLAPRETQY
TRBV18	TRBD1	TRBJ2-1	ASSPRARDSGYNEQF
TRBV7-2	TRBD2	TRBJ2-1	ASSLGLAGGRYNEQF
TRBV5-1	TRBD2	TRBJ2-5	ASSLSAGGVETQY
TRBV19	NA	TRBJ2-1	ATGLLDNEQF
TRBV20-1	NA	TRBJ2-3	SAFPRGSTDTQY
TRBV24-1	TRBD2	TRBJ2-1	ATSDFYAGGSYNEQF
TRBV5-1	TRBD1	TRBJ2-7	ARSFGTGGYEQY
TRBV5-5	TRBD2	TRBJ2-1	ASSLGLGPISLEQF
TRBV5-1	NA	TRBJ2-1	ASSLGGVSYNEQF
TRBV5-1	TRBD1	TRBJ1-2	ASSSAATFRTGGYT
TRBV24-1	NA	TRBJ2-7	ATSDSSRGYEQY
TRBV20-1	NA	TRBJ1-6	SARVKAASNSPLH
TRBV5-1	TRBD2	TRBJ2-7	ASSGDQLPGGRISSYEQY
TRBV12-3/TRBV12-4	TRBD1	TRBJ2-7	ASSLDRGLPHEQY
TRBV2	NA	TRBJ2-7	ASSEGGSPSYEQY
TRBV5-1	NA	TRBJ2-1	ASSLEQGRTYNEQF
TRBV5-1	NA	TRBJ2-7	ASSLRGTRY
TRBV20-1	TRBD2	TRBJ2-5	SARGRGLAGETQY
TRBV10-3	NA	TRBJ2-7	AISERQTDEQY
TRBV5-1	NA	TRBJ2-1	ASSLIYSMISYNEQF
TRBV28	TRBD2	TRBJ2-7	ASSLLGGKGYEQY
TRBV7-9	TRBD1	TRBJ1-3	ASSPRGASSGNTIY
TRBV14	TRBD2	TRBJ2-5	ASSQGLTSGRETQY
TRBV5-1	NA	TRBJ2-5	ASSLRVAVQETQY
TRBV20-1	TRBD2	TRBJ2-3	RARPPTSVTNTQY
TRBV5-1	TRBD2	TRBJ2-7	ASSRGTSVSYEQY
TRBV5-5	TRBD2	TRBJ2-4	ASSLFLAGGGDIQY
TRBV5-1	NA	TRBJ2-5	ASSLVEWEETQY
TRBV5-1	TRBD1	TRBJ2-7	ASSLGTGSNEQY
TRBV12-3/TRBV12-4	TRBD1	TRBJ1-5	ASSPTGALQPQH
TRBV5-1	NA	TRBJ1-6	ASSSDMNRAGNSPLH
TRBV6-1	NA	TRBJ2-1	ASSVDEQF
TRBV7-6	NA	TRBJ2-3	ASSELNTDTQY
TRBV30	NA	TRBJ1-2	AWSERTGPSNYGYT
TRBV5-1	TRBD2	TRBJ2-7	ASSSPGTSGIPIYEQY
TRBV11-2	NA	TRBJ2-7	ASSPRFGGQY
TRBV30	NA	TRBJ2-3	AWKFSTDTQY
TRBV7-8	TRBD2	TRBJ2-1	ASSPREGPMASYNEQF
TRBV28	NA	TRBJ2-5	ASSLVHETQY
TRBV5-1	NA	TRBJ2-2	ASSLDVGPGELF
TRBV13	NA	TRBJ2-5	ARGPPSRGTQY